This TCR beta chain came from a study of blood T cell repertoires in COVID-19. For the study at large: The United States, Italy and Spain were the sources of the acute and convalescent COVID-19 samples. T cells, B-cell-depleted T cells, or PBMCs provided the cDNA or gDNA that served as material.

This clone was counted only a few times. Germline V lookup: CDR1 SEHNR, CDR2 FQNEAQ (reference sequence). The CDR3 spans 18 residues. V trimming: 1 base; J trimming: 2 bases; junction bases outside the gene matches: 13. Original data processing: Quantification of nucleated cells was approximated via reference gene primer amplification. Libraries were prepared by immunoSEQ multiplex PCR; TCRdb keeps only in-frame clonotypes and omits some of them. V and J calls and clone size come straight from that table; D and trimming were deduced from the DNA. The repertoire includes a few hundred thousand clones, around 87% of them detected once, and 2.2% sits in the top ten.

The TCR sequence derives from a woman aged 45-59 years who had recovered from COVID-19. Material: peripheral blood. V and J are TRBV7-9 and TRBJ1-2; 7 bases are shared with TRBD1. The chain's CDR3 is CASSLGTDAGTVNYGYTF. The CDR3 DNA is TGTGCCAGCAGCTTAGGGACGGATGCAGGGACAGTAAACTATGGCTACACCTTC.